These T cell receptor beta chains were read from a single sample in a study of spatial heterogeneity in lung cancer. TCRdb called the 5' RACE reads again in MiXCR, with one record for every CDR3 protein. This sample yields roughly 40,000 distinct CDR3 sequences, of which about 6.7% are seen a single time; 40% to 45% belongs to the top ten. The specimen comprised PBMCs, sampled at surgery. The receptors originated from a female donor with early-stage non-small cell lung cancer. Each CDR3 is given with its conserved first and last residue. Each record gives: CDR3 DNA, CDR3 protein, D gene, V gene, clone size, J gene. D genes are given only for firm matches. For some rows the clone size is stated as once, few or many, or as a class when expanded; others skip it.

CDR3nt: TGTGCCAGCAGCTTAGGGGACTATGGCTACACCTTC
CDR3aa: CASSLGDYGYTF
d_gene: .
v_gene: TRBV11-2
abundance: .
j_gene: TRBJ1-2

CDR3nt: TGTGCCAGCTCACCACCCCCCGGAGGGCTCGAGCAGTACTTC
CDR3aa: CASSPPPGGLEQYF
d_gene: .
v_gene: TRBV18
abundance: .
j_gene: TRBJ2-7

CDR3nt: TGCGCCAGCAGCTTAGCCCTAGACTCAGATACGCAGTATTTT
CDR3aa: CASSLALDSDTQYF
d_gene: .
v_gene: TRBV5-1
abundance: .
j_gene: TRBJ2-3

CDR3nt: TGTGCCAGCAGTTTAAGACAGGGCAGCAACTATGGCTACACCTTC
CDR3aa: CASSLRQGSNYGYTF
d_gene: TRBD1
v_gene: TRBV28
abundance: many
j_gene: TRBJ1-2

CDR3nt: TGTGCCAGCAGCCGGAGACCGTCCGCTGCAGATACGCAGTATTTT
CDR3aa: CASSRRPSAADTQYF
d_gene: .
v_gene: TRBV4-2
abundance: many
j_gene: TRBJ2-3

CDR3nt: TGTGCCAGCAGTCCCTTACCCGGGCAGGGCGAAGAGACCCAGTACTTC
CDR3aa: CASSPLPGQGEETQYF
d_gene: .
v_gene: TRBV27
abundance: many
j_gene: TRBJ2-5

CDR3nt: TGTGCCACCAGTGACAACAGGGGGCTGGGGAATGAGCAGTTCTTC
CDR3aa: CATSDNRGLGNEQFF
d_gene: TRBD1
v_gene: TRBV24-1
abundance: many
j_gene: TRBJ2-1

CDR3nt: TGCGCCAGCAGCTTGTTTCCTGGGGCCAACGTCCTGACTTTC
CDR3aa: CASSLFPGANVLTF
d_gene: .
v_gene: TRBV5-1
abundance: .
j_gene: TRBJ2-6

CDR3nt: TGCGCCAGCAGCCAAGAACGGCGGGGGACCCGTTCCGCCGAGCAGTACTTC
CDR3aa: CASSQERRGTRSAEQYF
d_gene: TRBD2
v_gene: TRBV4-1
abundance: .
j_gene: TRBJ2-7

CDR3nt: TGCGGGCCCCAATTTAGCGGGGGATTCACAGATACGCAGTATTTT
CDR3aa: CGPQFSGGFTDTQYF
d_gene: TRBD2
v_gene: TRBV20-1
abundance: .
j_gene: TRBJ2-3

CDR3nt: TGTGCCATGACGGAGACCCAGTACTTC
CDR3aa: CAMTETQYF
d_gene: .
v_gene: TRBV2
abundance: many
j_gene: TRBJ2-5

CDR3nt: TGCGCCAGCAGCCAAGACACTAGCTCCGAGGGGGAGACCCAGTACTTC
CDR3aa: CASSQDTSSEGETQYF
d_gene: .
v_gene: TRBV4-1
abundance: many
j_gene: TRBJ2-5

CDR3nt: TGCGCCAGCAGCTTGGATAAGGGACCGTGGGCTTTCTTT
CDR3aa: CASSLDKGPWAFF
d_gene: .
v_gene: TRBV5-1
abundance: many
j_gene: TRBJ1-1

CDR3nt: TGTGCCAGCAGCTTCACCGAGGCAGCCTCACAGGGCTATGGCTACACCTTC
CDR3aa: CASSFTEAASQGYGYTF
d_gene: .
v_gene: TRBV9
abundance: .
j_gene: TRBJ1-2

CDR3nt: TGCGCCAGCAGCCCGGGGGACAGGCGTCCCAATGAGCAGTTCTTC
CDR3aa: CASSPGDRRPNEQFF
d_gene: TRBD1
v_gene: TRBV4-1
abundance: .
j_gene: TRBJ2-1

CDR3nt: TGTGCCAGCAGCACAATGGGACAGACCTCCTACGAGCAGTACTTC
CDR3aa: CASSTMGQTSYEQYF
d_gene: TRBD1
v_gene: TRBV7-2
abundance: .
j_gene: TRBJ2-7

CDR3nt: TGTGCCATCAGTGATCCGGACGGGGCACACACAGATACGCAGTATTTT
CDR3aa: CAISDPDGAHTDTQYF
d_gene: .
v_gene: TRBV10-3
abundance: .
j_gene: TRBJ2-3

CDR3nt: TGTGCCAGTATCCGGCAAGGGAGTGAAAAACTGTTTTTT
CDR3aa: CASIRQGSEKLFF
d_gene: .
v_gene: TRBV19
abundance: .
j_gene: TRBJ1-4

CDR3nt: TGTGCCAGCAGGCCCCCGGCGGCCTACGAGCAGTACTTC
CDR3aa: CASRPPAAYEQYF
d_gene: .
v_gene: TRBV12-3/TRBV12-4
abundance: many
j_gene: TRBJ2-7

CDR3nt: TGTGCCAGCAGCTTAGCGGTTAGCAATCAGCCCCAGCATTTT
CDR3aa: CASSLAVSNQPQHF
d_gene: .
v_gene: TRBV7-2
abundance: many
j_gene: TRBJ1-5

CDR3nt: TGCGCCAGCAGCTTGCAAGGGACTAGCGGTCCCTACGAGCAGTACTTC
CDR3aa: CASSLQGTSGPYEQYF
d_gene: TRBD2
v_gene: TRBV5-1
abundance: few
j_gene: TRBJ2-7

CDR3nt: TGTGCCAGCAGCCAGGAGGGAGTCCCCTACAATGAGCAGTTCTTC
CDR3aa: CASSQEGVPYNEQFF
d_gene: .
v_gene: TRBV14
abundance: many
j_gene: TRBJ2-1

CDR3nt: TGTGCCAGCAGCTTAGAACCGGTCACTGAAGCTTTCTTT
CDR3aa: CASSLEPVTEAFF
d_gene: .
v_gene: TRBV7-2
abundance: many
j_gene: TRBJ1-1

CDR3nt: TGTGCCAGCAGCCGAAGGGATCAGCCCCAGCATTTT
CDR3aa: CASSRRDQPQHF
d_gene: .
v_gene: TRBV7-8
abundance: many
j_gene: TRBJ1-5